This TCR beta chain comes out of a study of shared clonotypes between healthy human individuals. Germline V gene sequence: CDR1 MNHNS, CDR2 SASEGT. The CDR3 runs 15 residues. Germline trimming cut 3 bases from V and 4 bases from J; bases unmatched to any gene: 6. The method was immunoSEQ multiplex PCR; TCRdb's version includes in-frame clones alone and lacks a portion of them. The sample shows about 320,000 clones, around 87% of them seen only once. Sample: memory CD8+ T cells sorted from blood. Subset noted: CD45RO+ cells pooled with CCR7-negative TemRA cells. The sequence derives from a man aged 18-30 years in good health. The chain is built from TRBV6-1 and TRBJ2-7; 10 nucleotides match TRBD1. The CDR3 DNA follows: TGTGCCAGCAGTGAGATGACAGGGGGCAGATACGAGCAGTACTTC. Amino acid sequence: CASSEMTGGRYEQYF.